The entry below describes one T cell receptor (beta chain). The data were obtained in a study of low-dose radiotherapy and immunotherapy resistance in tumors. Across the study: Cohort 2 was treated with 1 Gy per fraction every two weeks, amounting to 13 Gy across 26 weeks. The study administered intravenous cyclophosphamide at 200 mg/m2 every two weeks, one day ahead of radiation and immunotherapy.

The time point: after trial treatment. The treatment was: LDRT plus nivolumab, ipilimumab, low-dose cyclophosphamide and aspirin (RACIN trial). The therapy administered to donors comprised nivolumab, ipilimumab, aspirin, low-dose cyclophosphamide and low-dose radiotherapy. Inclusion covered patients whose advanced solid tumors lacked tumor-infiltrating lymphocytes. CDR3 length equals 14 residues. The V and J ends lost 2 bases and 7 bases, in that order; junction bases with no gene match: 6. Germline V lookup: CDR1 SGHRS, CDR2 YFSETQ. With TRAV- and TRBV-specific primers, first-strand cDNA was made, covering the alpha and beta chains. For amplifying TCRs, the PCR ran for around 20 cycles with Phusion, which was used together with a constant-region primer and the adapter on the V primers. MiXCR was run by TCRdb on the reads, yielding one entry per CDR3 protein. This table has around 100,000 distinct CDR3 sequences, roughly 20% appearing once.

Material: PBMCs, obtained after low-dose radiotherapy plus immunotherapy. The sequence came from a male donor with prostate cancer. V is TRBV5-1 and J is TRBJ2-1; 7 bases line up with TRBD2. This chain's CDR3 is CASSLGAGRNEQFF. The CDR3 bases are TGCGCCAGCAGCTTAGGAGCGGGACGAAATGAGCAGTTCTTC.